This T cell receptor (beta chain) derives from a study of blood T cell repertoires in COVID-19. Study background: From the United States, Italy and Spain came samples of acute and convalescent COVID-19. Nucleic acid was either cDNA or gDNA, and it came from T cells, B-cell-depleted T cells, or PBMCs.

Germline values: CDR1 SGHRS, CDR2 YFSETQ. V lost 4 bases and J lost 1; bases outside the gene matches: 5. The CDR3 is 15 residues long. Original handling: Nucleated cell number was recorded as an estimate derived from reference gene primer amplification. The method was immunoSEQ multiplex PCR; TCRdb's version includes in-frame clones alone and lacks a portion of them. D and trimming were read from the DNA, whereas the V and J calls and clone size are those reported in that table. Of roughly 150,000 clones in the sample, around 82% were seen once. The sequenced sample consisted of peripheral blood. This TCR came from a woman over 75 with acute or convalescent COVID-19. J is TRBJ2-3 and V is TRBV5-1, with 8 bases that match TRBD2. CDR3 sequence reads: CASSMSGGGTDTQYF. For the CDR3, the DNA is TGCGCCAGCAGCATGAGCGGGGGCGGCACAGATACGCAGTATTTT.